This is a list of T cell receptor beta chains from one sample in a study of T cell changes during pregnancy in multiple sclerosis. Profiled with immunoSEQ multiplex PCR; TCRdb holds only in-frame clones, not every one. The sample includes roughly 40,000 clones, 94% of them seen just once. Material: peripheral blood, obtained in the third trimester of pregnancy. All receptors come from a female donor with multiple sclerosis, enrolled in a pregnancy study. Both conserved end residues are part of each CDR3. D genes are given only for firm matches.

v_call: TRBV6-6; j_call: TRBJ2-2; d_call: -; cdr3_nt: TGTGCCAGCAGTTACGGAGCGGCCGCCACCGGGGAGCTGTTTTTT; cdr3_aa: CASSYGAAATGELFF
v_call: TRBV6-1; j_call: TRBJ2-7; d_call: TRBD2; cdr3_nt: TGTGCCACCTGGGGGACTAGCGGGATACTCTACGAGCAGTACTTC; cdr3_aa: CATWGTSGILYEQYF
v_call: TRBV5-4; j_call: TRBJ1-1; d_call: -; cdr3_nt: TGTGCCAGCAGTAAGAACACTGAAGCTTTCTTT; cdr3_aa: CASSKNTEAFF
v_call: TRBV2; j_call: TRBJ2-5; d_call: -; cdr3_nt: TGTGCCAGCAGGAAACAGGACCCAGAGACCCAGTACTTC; cdr3_aa: CASRKQDPETQYF
v_call: TRBV2; j_call: TRBJ2-7; d_call: -; cdr3_nt: TGTGCCAGCAGTTCGGACTTCGACGAGCAGTACTTC; cdr3_aa: CASSSDFDEQYF
v_call: TRBV10-3; j_call: TRBJ2-3; d_call: -; cdr3_nt: TGTGCCATCAGGCTAGCTAACACGCAGTATTTT; cdr3_aa: CAIRLANTQYF
v_call: TRBV7-9; j_call: TRBJ2-5; d_call: TRBD2; cdr3_nt: TGTGCCAGCAGCTTAGCGCTAGCGGACCAAGAGACCCAGTACTTC; cdr3_aa: CASSLALADQETQYF
v_call: TRBV19; j_call: TRBJ2-3; d_call: TRBD2; cdr3_nt: TGTGCCAGTAGTACTCTAGCGGGAGGACCGAATACGCAGTATTTT; cdr3_aa: CASSTLAGGPNTQYF
v_call: TRBV7-9; j_call: TRBJ2-1; d_call: TRBD2; cdr3_nt: TGTGCCAGCAGCCCCCGACTAGCGGTTAAATCCTACAATGAGCAGTTCTTC; cdr3_aa: CASSPRLAVKSYNEQFF
v_call: TRBV7-2; j_call: TRBJ2-1; d_call: TRBD2; cdr3_nt: TGTGCCAGCAGCTTACGGGGGGTGGCCTACAATGAGCAGTTCTTC; cdr3_aa: CASSLRGVAYNEQFF